This TCR beta chain was captured in a study of T cells in Graves' hyperthyroidism and ophthalmopathy. Findings of the study overall: Appearing also in blood were most of the thyroid clonotypes expanded above 0.001. A model using 13 V-J features told ophthalmopathy apart from stable hyperthyroidism.

On this clonotype: Its antigen is currently unknown.

Researchers amplified the TCR beta CDR3 regions from RNA transcripts. The HTBI primer set drove a first-round RT-PCR of the TCR CDR3. TCRdb reanalysed the multiplex PCR reads using MiXCR and keeps one entry per CDR3 protein. The sample carries about 600,000 distinct CDR3 sequences, around 16% recorded once. Trimming shortened V by 2 bases and J by 8 bases, and 18 bases separated the two germline ends. Germline V gene lookup returns CDR1 MNHEY and CDR2 SVGEGT. The length of the CDR3 is 16 residues. The diagnoses drew upon clinical symptoms, serum thyroxine and TRAb, thyroid ultrasound and orbital computed tomography.

This chain connects TRBV6-2 or TRBV6-3 to TRBJ1-4; D remains ambiguous. The sample taken for sequencing was blood. The TCR was taken from a woman aged 40 to 50 with Graves' ophthalmopathy. CDR3 residues: CASSYMRAGLGEKLFF. CDR3 coding DNA: TGTGCCAGCAGTTACATGAGGGCCGGTCTTGGGGAAAAACTGTTTTTT.